The 2 T cell receptor beta chains presented below share a single source sample, sequenced in a study of cytomegalovirus exposure and HLA in healthy donors. PCR used 60 Vbeta primers and 13 Jbeta primers. Some clones are missing from TCRdb's copy, which holds only in-frame ones; the method was immunoSEQ multiplex PCR. The table has 150,000 to 200,000 clones, 65% to 90% seen once; the top ten hold roughly 6.5%. Specimen: PBMCs. The source is a man aged 45-65 years in good health and CMV-seropositive.

The rearrangement joins TRBV9 to TRBJ2-5, with D perhaps TRBD2 (6 bases). Germline V gene data show CDR1 as SGDLS and CDR2 as YYNGEE. V shed 4 bases and J shed 2 bases, with 15 bases lying between them. This CDR3 has 15 amino acids. CDR3 loop: CASSPFSGEQETQYF. The CDR3 DNA follows: TGTGCCAGCAGCCCCTTTTCGGGGGAGCAAGAGACCCAGTACTTC.

The CDR3 bases are TGCGCCAGCAGCGGGGGACAGGGGACTGAAGCTTTCTTT. This translates into CASSGGQGTEAFF. The rearrangement uses TRBV5-1 and TRBJ1-1; 10 bases are shared with TRBD1. Losses at the gene ends were 4 bases for V and 5 bases for J; bases not matched to a gene: 2. The CDR3 has 13 amino acids. The germline V gene encodes CDR1 SGHRS and CDR2 YFSETQ. The full variable domain, its missing parts supplied by reference TRBV5-1 and TRBJ1-1, is KAGVTQTPRYLIKTRGQQVTLSCSPISGHRSVSWYQQTPGQGLQFLFEYFSETQRNKGNFPGRFSGRQFSNSRSEMNVSTLELGDSALYLCASSGGQGTEAFFGQGTRLTVV.